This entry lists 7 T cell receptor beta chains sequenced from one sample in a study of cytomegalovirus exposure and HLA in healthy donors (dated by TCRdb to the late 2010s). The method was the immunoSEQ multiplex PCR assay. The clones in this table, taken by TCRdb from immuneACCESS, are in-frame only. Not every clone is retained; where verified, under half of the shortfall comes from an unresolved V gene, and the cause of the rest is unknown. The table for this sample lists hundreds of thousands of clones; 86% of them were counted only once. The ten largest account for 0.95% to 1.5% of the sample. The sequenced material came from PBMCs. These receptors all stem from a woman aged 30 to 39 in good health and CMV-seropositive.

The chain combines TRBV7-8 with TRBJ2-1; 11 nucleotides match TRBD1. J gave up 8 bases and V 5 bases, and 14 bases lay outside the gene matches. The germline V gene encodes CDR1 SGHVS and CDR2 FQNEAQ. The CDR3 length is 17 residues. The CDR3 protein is CASSLYSTGTGGDEQFF. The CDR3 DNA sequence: TGTGCCAGCAGCCTCTACTCCACCGGGACAGGGGGTGATGAGCAGTTCTTC.

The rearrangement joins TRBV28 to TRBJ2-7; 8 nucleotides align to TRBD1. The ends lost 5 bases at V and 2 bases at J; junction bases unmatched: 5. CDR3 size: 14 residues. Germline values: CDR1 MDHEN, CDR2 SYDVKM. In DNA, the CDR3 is TGTGCCAGCAGTCTATCGGGACAGGCCTACGAGCAGTACTTC. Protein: CASSLSGQAYEQYF.

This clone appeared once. The CDR3 DNA follows: TGTGCCAGCAGCTTAGCAAATCTTTATGGCTACACCTTC. As protein: CASSLANLYGYTF. The chain employs TRBV7-9 and TRBJ1-2; D gene ambiguous. The V end was cut by 0 bases, the J end by 5 bases, with 7 bases between. CDR3 length: 13 amino acids. Germline CDR1 is SEHNR and CDR2 is FQNEAQ (reference sequence).

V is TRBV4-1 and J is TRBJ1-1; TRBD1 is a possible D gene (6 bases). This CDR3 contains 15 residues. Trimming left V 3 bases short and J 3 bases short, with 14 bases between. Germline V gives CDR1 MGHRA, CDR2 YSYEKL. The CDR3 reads CASSQGAGPDTEAFF. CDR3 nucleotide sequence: TGCGCCAGCAGCCAGGGGGCAGGGCCAGACACTGAAGCTTTCTTT.

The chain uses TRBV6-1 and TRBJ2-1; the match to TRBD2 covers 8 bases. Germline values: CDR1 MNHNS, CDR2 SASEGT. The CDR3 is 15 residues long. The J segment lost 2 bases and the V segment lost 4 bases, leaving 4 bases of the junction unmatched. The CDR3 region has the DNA TGTGCCAGCAGTGCGCAAGCGGGAGCCTACAATGAGCAGTTCTTC. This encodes CASSAQAGAYNEQFF.

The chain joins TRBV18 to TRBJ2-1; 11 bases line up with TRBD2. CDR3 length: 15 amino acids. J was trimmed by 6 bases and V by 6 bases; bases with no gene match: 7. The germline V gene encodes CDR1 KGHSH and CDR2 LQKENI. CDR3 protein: CASSQLAGESNEQFF. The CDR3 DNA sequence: TGTGCCAGCTCCCAACTAGCGGGAGAAAGCAATGAGCAGTTCTTC.

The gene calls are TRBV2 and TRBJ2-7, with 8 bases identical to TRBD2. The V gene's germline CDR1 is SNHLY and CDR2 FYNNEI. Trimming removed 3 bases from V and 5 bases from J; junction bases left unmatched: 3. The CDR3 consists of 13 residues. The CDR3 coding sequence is TGTGCCAGCAGTGATAAAGCGGGAGACGAGCAGTACTTC. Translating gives CASSDKAGDEQYF.